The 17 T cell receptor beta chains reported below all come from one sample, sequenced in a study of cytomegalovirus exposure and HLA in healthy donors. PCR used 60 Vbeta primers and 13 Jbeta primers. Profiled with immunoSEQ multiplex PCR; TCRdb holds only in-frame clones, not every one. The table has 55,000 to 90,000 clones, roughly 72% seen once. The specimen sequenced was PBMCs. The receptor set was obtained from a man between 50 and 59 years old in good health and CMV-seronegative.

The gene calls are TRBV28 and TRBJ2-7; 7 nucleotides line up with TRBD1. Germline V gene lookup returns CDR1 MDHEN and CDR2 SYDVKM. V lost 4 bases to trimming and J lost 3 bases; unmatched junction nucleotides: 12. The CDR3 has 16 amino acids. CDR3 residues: CASSSLRQGRGYEQYF. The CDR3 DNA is TGTGCCAGCAGTTCGCTTCGACAGGGTAGAGGCTACGAGCAGTACTTC.

The CDR3 nucleotides are TGTGCCGCGGCCTCTAACTATGGCTACACCTTC. Translation gives CAAASNYGYTF. The chain combines TRBV28 with TRBJ1-2; D is unresolved. Trimming took off 11 bases at V and 0 bases at J, with 7 bases between the two ends. CDR3 size: 11 residues. CDR1 is MDHEN and CDR2 is SYDVKM in the germline V gene.

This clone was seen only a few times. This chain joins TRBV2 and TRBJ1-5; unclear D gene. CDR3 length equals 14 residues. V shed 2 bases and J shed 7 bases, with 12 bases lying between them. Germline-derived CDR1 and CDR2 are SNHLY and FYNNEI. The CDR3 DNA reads TGTGCCAGCAGTGAATGGGGAGGTATGCAGCCCCAGCATTTT. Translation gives CASSEWGGMQPQHF.

CDR3 sequence: CASTPHRDTEAFF. DNA of the CDR3: TGTGCCAGCACGCCTCACCGGGATACTGAAGCTTTCTTT. The genes are TRBV19 and TRBJ1-1; D gene ambiguous. Germline values: CDR1 LNHDA, CDR2 SQIVND (reference sequence). V shed 9 bases and J shed 5 bases, with 16 bases lying between them. This CDR3 has 13 residues.

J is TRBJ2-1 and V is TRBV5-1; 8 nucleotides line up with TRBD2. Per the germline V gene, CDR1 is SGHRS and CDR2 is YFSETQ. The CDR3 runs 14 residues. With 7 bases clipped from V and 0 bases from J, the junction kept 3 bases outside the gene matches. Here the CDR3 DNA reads TGCGCCAGCGCCGGGACTAGCTCCTACAATGAGCAGTTCTTC. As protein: CASAGTSSYNEQFF.

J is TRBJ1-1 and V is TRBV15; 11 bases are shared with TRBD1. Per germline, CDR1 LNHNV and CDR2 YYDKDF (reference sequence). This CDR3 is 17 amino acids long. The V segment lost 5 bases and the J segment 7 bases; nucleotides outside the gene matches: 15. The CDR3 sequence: CATSAQRGGQGGGEAFF. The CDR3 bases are TGTGCCACCAGCGCCCAACGAGGGGGACAGGGGGGAGGTGAAGCTTTCTTT.

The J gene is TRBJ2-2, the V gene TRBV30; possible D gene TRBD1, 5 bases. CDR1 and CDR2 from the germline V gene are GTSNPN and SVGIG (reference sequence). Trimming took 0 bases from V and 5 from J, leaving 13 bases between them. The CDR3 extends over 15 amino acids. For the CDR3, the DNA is TGTGCCTGGAGTGTATGGGGCGGCGGAACCGGGGAGCTGTTTTTT. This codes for CAWSVWGGGTGELFF.

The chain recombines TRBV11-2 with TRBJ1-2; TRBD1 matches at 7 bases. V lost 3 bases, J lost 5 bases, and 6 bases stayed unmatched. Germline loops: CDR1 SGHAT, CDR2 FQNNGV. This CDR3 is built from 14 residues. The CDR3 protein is CASSLEGQTYGYTF. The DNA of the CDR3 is TGTGCCAGCAGCTTGGAGGGACAGACTTATGGCTACACCTTC. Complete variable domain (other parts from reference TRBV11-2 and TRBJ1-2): EAGVAQSPRYKIIEKRQSVAFWCNPISGHATLYWYQQILGQGPKLLIQFQNNGVVDDSQLPKDRFSAERLKGVDSTLKIQPAKLEDSAVYLCASSLEGQTYGYTFGSGTRLTVV.

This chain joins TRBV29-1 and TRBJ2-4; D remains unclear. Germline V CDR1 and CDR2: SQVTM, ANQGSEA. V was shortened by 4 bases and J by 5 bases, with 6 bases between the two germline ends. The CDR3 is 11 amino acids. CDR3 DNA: TGCAGCGTTGCCCGTCAAAACATTCAGTACTTC. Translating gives CSVARQNIQYF.

The CDR3 is CASSIPQVAFF. The CDR3 nucleotides are TGTGCCAGCAGTATCCCTCAGGTGGCTTTCTTT. The chain uses TRBV7-2 and TRBJ1-1; D gene unclear. The CDR3 contains 11 residues. With 6 bases removed from V and 11 bases from J, the gap between germline ends came to 13 bases. The germline V gene has CDR1 SGHTA and CDR2 FQGNSA.

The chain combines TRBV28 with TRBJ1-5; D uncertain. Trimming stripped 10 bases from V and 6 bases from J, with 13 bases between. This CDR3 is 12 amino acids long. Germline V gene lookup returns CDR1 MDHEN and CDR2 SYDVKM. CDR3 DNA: TGTGCCACGTTTCGTCGGAGTCAGCCCCAGCATTTT. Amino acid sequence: CATFRRSQPQHF.

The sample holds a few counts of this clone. The CDR3 DNA is TGTGCCAGCAGCTTAGTGACAGCCATCCAGCCCCAGCATTTT. It is translated as CASSLVTAIQPQHF. This rearrangement joins TRBV7-8 to TRBJ1-5; possible D gene TRBD1, 5 bases. Germline V gene lookup returns CDR1 SGHVS and CDR2 FQNEAQ. The CDR3 is 14 amino acids. V was pared by 1 base and J by 7 bases, with 11 bases between.

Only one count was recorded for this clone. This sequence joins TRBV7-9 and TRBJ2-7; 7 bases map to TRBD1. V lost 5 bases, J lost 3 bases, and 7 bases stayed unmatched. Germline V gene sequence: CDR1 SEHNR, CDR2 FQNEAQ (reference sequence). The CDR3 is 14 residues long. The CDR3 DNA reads TGTGCCAGCAGCATACGGGACAGCCGCTACGAGCAGTACTTC. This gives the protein CASSIRDSRYEQYF.

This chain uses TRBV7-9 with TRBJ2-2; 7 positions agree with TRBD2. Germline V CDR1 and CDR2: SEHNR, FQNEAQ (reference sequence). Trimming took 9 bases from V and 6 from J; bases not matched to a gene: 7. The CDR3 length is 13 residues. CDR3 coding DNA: TGTGCCAGGGAGCAGCGGGGCTCCGGGGAGCTGTTTTTT. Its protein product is CAREQRGSGELFF.

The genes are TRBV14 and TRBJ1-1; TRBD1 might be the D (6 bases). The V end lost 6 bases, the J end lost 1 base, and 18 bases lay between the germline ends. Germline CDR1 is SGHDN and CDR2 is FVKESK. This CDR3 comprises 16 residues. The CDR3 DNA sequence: TGTGCCAGCAGTCCAATGGGGAGGGGGAAGAACACTGAAGCTTTCTTT. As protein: CASSPMGRGKNTEAFF. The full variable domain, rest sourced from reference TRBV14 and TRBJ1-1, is EAGVTQFPSHSVIEKGQTVTLRCDPISGHDNLYWYRRVMGKEIKFLLHFVKESKQDESGMPNNRFLAERTGGTYSTLKVQPAELEDSGVYFCASSPMGRGKNTEAFFGQGTRLTVV.

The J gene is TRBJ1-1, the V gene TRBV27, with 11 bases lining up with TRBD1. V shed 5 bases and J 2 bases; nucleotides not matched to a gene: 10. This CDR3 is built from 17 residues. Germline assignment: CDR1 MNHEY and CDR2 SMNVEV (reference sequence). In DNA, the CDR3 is TGTGCCAGCAGTCACCCTCCCGGGACAGGGGGAAACACTGAAGCTTTCTTT. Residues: CASSHPPGTGGNTEAFF.

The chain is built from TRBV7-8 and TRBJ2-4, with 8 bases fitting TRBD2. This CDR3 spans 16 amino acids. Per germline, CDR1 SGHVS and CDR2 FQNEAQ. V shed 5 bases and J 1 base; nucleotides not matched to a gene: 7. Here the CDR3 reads CASSIGGATAKNIQYF. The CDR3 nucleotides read TGTGCCAGCAGCATCGGGGGGGCGACGGCCAAAAACATTCAGTACTTC.